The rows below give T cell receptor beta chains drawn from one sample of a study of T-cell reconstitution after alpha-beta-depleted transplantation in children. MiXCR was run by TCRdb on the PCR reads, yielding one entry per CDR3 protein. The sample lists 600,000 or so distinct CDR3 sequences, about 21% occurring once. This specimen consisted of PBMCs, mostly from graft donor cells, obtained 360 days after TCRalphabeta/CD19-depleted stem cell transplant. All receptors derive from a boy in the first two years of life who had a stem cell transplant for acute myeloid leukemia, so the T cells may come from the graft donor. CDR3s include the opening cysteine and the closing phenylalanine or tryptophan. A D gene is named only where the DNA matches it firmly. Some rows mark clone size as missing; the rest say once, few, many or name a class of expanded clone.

CDR3: CSASYRGSQPQHF; DNA: TGCAGTGCTAGTTACCGTGGGAGCCAGCCCCAGCATTTT; D: -; length: 13; J: TRBJ1-5; size: many; V: TRBV20-1
CDR3: CASSWRPGTWDTQYF; DNA: TGTGCCAGCAGTTGGCGGCCCGGCACGTGGGATACGCAGTATTTT; D: -; length: 15; J: TRBJ2-3; size: few; V: TRBV12-3/TRBV12-4
CDR3: CASSQPVDSANTGELFF; DNA: TGTGCCAGCAGCCAACCCGTGGACAGTGCGAACACCGGGGAGCTGTTTTTT; D: -; length: 17; J: TRBJ2-2; size: few; V: TRBV3-1
CDR3: CASSKGRTAGANVLTF; DNA: TGTGCCAGCAGCAAAGGGAGGACAGCCGGGGCCAACGTCCTGACTTTC; D: -; length: 16; J: TRBJ2-6; size: -; V: TRBV21-1
CDR3: CASSSHSGVKAGNSPLHF; DNA: TGTGCCAGCAGTTCGCACAGTGGGGTTAAGGCGGGTAATTCACCCCTCCACTTT; D: -; length: 18; J: TRBJ1-6; size: few; V: TRBV6-7
CDR3: CASSQGEAGVQETQYF; DNA: TGCGCCAGCAGCCAAGGAGAAGCGGGGGTCCAAGAGACCCAGTACTTC; D: TRBD2; length: 16; J: TRBJ2-5; size: -; V: TRBV4-1
CDR3: CASSLRQTTDTQYF; DNA: TGTGCCAGCAGTTTAAGACAGACCACAGATACGCAGTATTTT; D: -; length: 14; J: TRBJ2-3; size: few; V: TRBV28
CDR3: CASSREAGYQPQHF; DNA: TGTGCCAGCAGCCGGGAGGCAGGGTATCAGCCCCAGCATTTT; D: -; length: 14; J: TRBJ1-5; size: -; V: TRBV7-9
CDR3: CASRSGGAFDNEQFF; DNA: TGTGCCAGCAGGAGCGGGGGGGCCTTCGACAATGAGCAGTTCTTC; D: TRBD2; length: 15; J: TRBJ2-1; size: many; V: TRBV5-4
CDR3: CASSVGTGLYNEQFF; DNA: TGTGCCAGCAGTGTGGGGACAGGGCTATACAATGAGCAGTTCTTC; D: TRBD1; length: 15; J: TRBJ2-1; size: many; V: TRBV6-4
CDR3: CASRPEGTEAFF; DNA: TGTGCCAGCAGACCGGAGGGGACTGAAGCTTTCTTT; D: -; length: 12; J: TRBJ1-1; size: few; V: TRBV25-1
CDR3: CASSYSTGSSGYTF; DNA: TGTGCCAGCAGTTACTCGACAGGATCATCGGGCTACACCTTC; D: -; length: 14; J: TRBJ1-2; size: -; V: TRBV6-2/TRBV6-3
CDR3: CAISESELDSSYEQYF; DNA: TGTGCCATCAGTGAGTCCGAACTAGATAGTTCGTACGAGCAGTACTTC; D: -; length: 16; J: TRBJ2-7; size: -; V: TRBV10-3
CDR3: CSARGEGVGWYEQYF; DNA: TGCAGTGCTAGAGGGGAGGGGGTAGGATGGTACGAGCAGTACTTC; D: -; length: 15; J: TRBJ2-7; size: many; V: TRBV20-1
CDR3: CASSQASGGLYNEQFF; DNA: TGCGCCAGCAGCCAAGCGTCGGGGGGGCTTTACAATGAGCAGTTCTTC; D: TRBD2; length: 16; J: TRBJ2-1; size: -; V: TRBV4-3
CDR3: CSARRQAVRPEKLFF; DNA: TGCAGTGCTAGGAGACAGGCTGTGAGGCCGGAAAAACTGTTTTTT; D: -; length: 15; J: TRBJ1-4; size: -; V: TRBV20-1
CDR3: CSAITSGGADTQYF; DNA: TGCAGTGCTATTACTAGCGGGGGGGCAGATACGCAGTATTTT; D: TRBD2; length: 14; J: TRBJ2-3; size: few; V: TRBV20-1
CDR3: CASSLTDRFDQPQHF; DNA: TGTGCCAGCAGCTTAACAGACAGGTTCGATCAGCCCCAGCATTTT; D: -; length: 15; J: TRBJ1-5; size: few; V: TRBV5-5
CDR3: CSATGLATYEQYF; DNA: TGCAGTGCTACGGGACTAGCGACCTACGAGCAGTACTTC; D: TRBD2; length: 13; J: TRBJ2-7; size: -; V: TRBV20-1
CDR3: CASSLGGLDTQYF; DNA: TGTGCCAGCAGCTTGGGAGGGCTAGATACGCAGTATTTT; D: TRBD2; length: 13; J: TRBJ2-3; size: few; V: TRBV7-9
CDR3: CSASHPPYEQYF; DNA: TGCAGTGCCAGTCACCCCCCGTACGAGCAGTACTTC; D: -; length: 12; J: TRBJ2-7; size: -; V: TRBV20-1
CDR3: CSARDLVAGGDTGELFF; DNA: TGCAGTGCTAGAGATCTAGTAGCGGGGGGGGACACCGGGGAGCTGTTTTTT; D: TRBD2; length: 17; J: TRBJ2-2; size: -; V: TRBV20-1
CDR3: CASSQVYSDSGPNYGYTF; DNA: TGCGCCAGCAGCCAAGTGTACTCAGACAGCGGCCCCAACTATGGCTACACCTTC; D: -; length: 18; J: TRBJ1-2; size: -; V: TRBV4-3
CDR3: CASSYRDRTYEQYF; DNA: TGTGCCAGCAGTTACCGAGACAGAACCTACGAGCAGTACTTC; D: -; length: 14; J: TRBJ2-7; size: many; V: TRBV6-5
CDR3: CASSYMAGGSGGELFF; DNA: TGTGCCAGCAGTTACATGGCGGGGGGAAGTGGCGGGGAGCTGTTTTTT; D: TRBD2; length: 16; J: TRBJ2-2; size: few; V: TRBV6-5
CDR3: CASSDNRGTSYEQYF; DNA: TGTGCCAGCAGTGACAACAGGGGAACTTCCTACGAGCAGTACTTC; D: TRBD1; length: 15; J: TRBJ2-7; size: many; V: TRBV6-1
CDR3: CASMRNNEQFF; DNA: TGTGCCAGCATGAGGAACAATGAGCAGTTCTTC; D: -; length: 11; J: TRBJ2-1; size: few; V: TRBV11-1
CDR3: CASSRRQGMEDTEAFF; DNA: TGTGCCAGCAGTCGAAGACAGGGTATGGAGGACACTGAAGCTTTCTTT; D: TRBD1; length: 16; J: TRBJ1-1; size: -; V: TRBV7-9
CDR3: CAISVRAGADTDTQYF; DNA: TGTGCCATCAGTGTAAGAGCGGGGGCCGACACAGATACGCAGTATTTT; D: TRBD2; length: 16; J: TRBJ2-3; size: -; V: TRBV10-3
CDR3: CASSLVPHSGNTIYF; DNA: TGTGCCAGCAGCTTGGTTCCGCACTCTGGAAACACCATATATTTT; D: -; length: 15; J: TRBJ1-3; size: few; V: TRBV5-6
CDR3: CASSIRPGRGNYGYTF; DNA: TGTGCCAGCAGTATTCGCCCGGGACGGGGTAACTATGGCTACACCTTC; D: -; length: 16; J: TRBJ1-2; size: many; V: TRBV12-3/TRBV12-4
CDR3: CASTDRGGDQPQHF; DNA: TGTGCCAGCACCGACAGGGGAGGGGATCAGCCCCAGCATTTT; D: TRBD1; length: 14; J: TRBJ1-5; size: -; V: TRBV25-1
CDR3: CASSYIPLRGGAFF; DNA: TGTGCCAGCAGTTACATTCCGCTCCGGGGGGGAGCTTTCTTT; D: -; length: 14; J: TRBJ1-1; size: -; V: TRBV6-5
CDR3: CAESSGGNSPLHF; DNA: TGTGCCGAGAGCTCAGGGGGAAATTCACCCCTCCACTTT; D: TRBD1; length: 13; J: TRBJ1-6; size: many; V: TRBV6-6
CDR3: CASSPGQSAGELFF; DNA: TGCGCCAGCAGCCCCGGACAGAGTGCCGGGGAGCTGTTTTTT; D: -; length: 14; J: TRBJ2-2; size: -; V: TRBV5-1
CDR3: CSASPRTIQETQYF; DNA: TGCAGTGCTTCACCTCGGACCATCCAAGAGACCCAGTACTTC; D: -; length: 14; J: TRBJ2-5; size: few; V: TRBV20-1
CDR3: CATSDRVRLETQYF; DNA: TGTGCCACCAGCGACAGGGTCCGGTTGGAGACCCAGTACTTC; D: TRBD1; length: 14; J: TRBJ2-5; size: many; V: TRBV15
CDR3: CSVASGWTGRNEQYF; DNA: TGCAGCGTCGCTAGCGGCTGGACAGGGAGAAACGAGCAGTACTTC; D: -; length: 15; J: TRBJ2-7; size: -; V: TRBV29-1
CDR3: CSASGNRGQGDTEAFF; DNA: TGCAGTGCTAGTGGTAACCGGGGGCAAGGGGACACTGAAGCTTTCTTT; D: -; length: 16; J: TRBJ1-1; size: -; V: TRBV20-1
CDR3: CASSQTSGGTGELFF; DNA: TGTGCCAGCAGCCAGACTAGCGGGGGGACCGGGGAGCTGTTTTTT; D: TRBD2; length: 15; J: TRBJ2-2; size: -; V: TRBV7-9
CDR3: CASSPRETNYGYTF; DNA: TGTGCCAGCAGTCCAAGGGAAACTAACTATGGCTACACCTTC; D: -; length: 14; J: TRBJ1-2; size: -; V: TRBV28
CDR3: CSATENTGELFF; DNA: TGCAGTGCTACGGAGAACACCGGGGAGCTGTTTTTT; D: -; length: 12; J: TRBJ2-2; size: few; V: TRBV20-1
CDR3: CASRGGTGVTDTQYF; DNA: TGTGCCAGCAGGGGGGGGACAGGGGTGACAGATACGCAGTATTTT; D: TRBD1; length: 15; J: TRBJ2-3; size: -; V: TRBV6-1
CDR3: CASSPGLEQFF; DNA: TGTGCCAGCTCACCTGGACTGGAGCAGTTCTTC; D: -; length: 11; J: TRBJ2-1; size: few; V: TRBV18
CDR3: CSVEGQGGYEQYF; DNA: TGCAGCGTTGAAGGACAGGGAGGCTACGAGCAGTACTTC; D: -; length: 13; J: TRBJ2-7; size: once; V: TRBV29-1
CDR3: CASSLRSSGNTIYF; DNA: TGTGCCAGCAGTTTGAGGTCCTCTGGAAACACCATATATTTT; D: -; length: 14; J: TRBJ1-3; size: few; V: TRBV28
CDR3: CSAREFSGPTGELFF; DNA: TGCAGTGCTAGAGAATTTAGCGGACCCACCGGGGAGCTGTTTTTT; D: -; length: 15; J: TRBJ2-2; size: many; V: TRBV20-1
CDR3: CASSPSKETQYF; DNA: TGTGCCAGCAGCCCTTCTAAAGAGACCCAGTACTTC; D: -; length: 12; J: TRBJ2-5; size: many; V: TRBV14
CDR3: CASSDGGTIYEQYF; DNA: TGTGCCAGCAGTGATGGGGGCACCATCTACGAGCAGTACTTC; D: -; length: 14; J: TRBJ2-7; size: many; V: TRBV2
CDR3: CASSLEVGRYNEQFF; DNA: TGCGCCAGCAGCTTGGAAGTAGGGAGGTACAATGAGCAGTTCTTC; D: -; length: 15; J: TRBJ2-1; size: -; V: TRBV5-1
CDR3: CASSYLTGGAEAFF; DNA: TGTGCCAGCAGTTACCTAACAGGGGGCGCTGAAGCTTTCTTT; D: TRBD1; length: 14; J: TRBJ1-1; size: -; V: TRBV6-5